The rows below give T cell receptor beta chains drawn from one sample of a study of beta chain features in type 1 diabetes. Here immunoSEQ multiplex PCR was the method, and the copy in TCRdb shows in-frame clones only, minus some. The sample contains approximately 360,000 clones, around 12% of which appear only once. The sample was naive CD4+ T cells from blood. These receptors were obtained from a woman aged 18 to 35 with type 1 diabetes. Both conserved end residues are part of each CDR3. The D gene is left open where the match is weak. The size of a clone is reported for some rows only, either as once, few or many, or as a class for expanded clones.

length	V	size	D	J	DNA	CDR3
15	TRBV5-8	few	TRBD2	TRBJ2-5	TGTGCCAGCAGTTCCCCGGGACTAGTTCAAGAGACCCAGTACTTC	CASSSPGLVQETQYF
13	TRBV25-1	few	.	TRBJ1-2	TGTGCCAGCAGCCCCCCGCGGTCCTATGGCTACACCTTC	CASSPPRSYGYTF
16	TRBV7-9	.	.	TRBJ2-6	TGTGCCAGCAGCTTCGGGTCGGGCTCTGGGGCCAACGTCCTGACTTTC	CASSFGSGSGANVLTF
14	TRBV28	.	TRBD2	TRBJ2-5	TGTGCCAGCAGCCGACTAGCGGACGGGGAGACCCAGTACTTC	CASSRLADGETQYF
14	TRBV11-2	once	TRBD2	TRBJ2-5	TGTGCCAGCACCACAAGCGGGAACCAAGAGACCCAGTACTTC	CASTTSGNQETQYF
14	TRBV28	.	.	TRBJ1-5	TGTGCCAGCACCACCGGGATTAGGAATCAGCCCCAGCATTTT	CASTTGIRNQPQHF
12	TRBV10-2	.	.	TRBJ2-3	TGCGCCAGCAGTGAGAGGACATCTACGCAGTATTTT	CASSERTSTQYF
13	TRBV18	.	.	TRBJ2-3	TGTGCCAGCTCACCCCCCTCGGGGGATACGCAGTATTTT	CASSPPSGDTQYF
12	TRBV29-1	.	TRBD1	TRBJ1-2	TGCAGCGTTGGGGACAGGGACTATGGCTACACCTTC	CSVGDRDYGYTF
13	TRBV27	few	TRBD1	TRBJ1-2	TGTGCCAGCAGTAACGACAGGGGCTATGGCTACACCTTC	CASSNDRGYGYTF
13	TRBV30	.	.	TRBJ1-1	TGTGCCTGGAGTATTACTAGTGGGACTGAAGCTTTCTTT	CAWSITSGTEAFF
15	TRBV6-5	.	.	TRBJ1-4	TGTGCCAGCAGTTACTCCTCGGGGGGCAGTGGAAAACTGTTTTTT	CASSYSSGGSGKLFF
13	TRBV5-6	.	.	TRBJ2-5	TGTGCCAGCAGCTTGCCGAGCCAAGAGACCCAGTACTTC	CASSLPSQETQYF
14	TRBV9	few	TRBD2	TRBJ2-5	TGTGCCAGCAGCGTATCGGGGGGGCTGGAGACCCAGTACTTC	CASSVSGGLETQYF
20	TRBV9	.	TRBD2	TRBJ2-1	TGTGCCAGCAGCGTAGCTACAGTGGGGGCTAGCGGGAGGGAGGGTCATGAGCAGTTCTTC	CASSVATVGASGREGHEQFF
15	TRBV30	few	.	TRBJ2-1	TGTGCCTGGAGTTGGTCACTAGTGTCCTACAATGAGCAGTTCTTC	CAWSWSLVSYNEQFF
14	TRBV18	.	.	TRBJ2-4	TGTGCCAGCTCACCCTCGGACAGCCCAGACATTCAGTACTTC	CASSPSDSPDIQYF
15	TRBV4-3	.	TRBD1	TRBJ1-1	TGCGCCAGCAGCAGGGGACAGGGGTTGGGCACTGAAGCTTTCTTT	CASSRGQGLGTEAFF
15	TRBV10-3	few	TRBD2	TRBJ2-5	TGTGCCATCAAGGGGGTGTCTAGCGGGGAAGAGACCCAGTACTTC	CAIKGVSSGEETQYF
13	TRBV7-3	.	TRBD2	TRBJ2-1	TGTGCCAGCAGCCGCGGGACTAGCAATGAGCAGTTCTTC	CASSRGTSNEQFF
13	TRBV29-1	.	TRBD1	TRBJ2-7	TGCAGCGTGAGGAGGACAGGGCTCTACGAGCAGTACTTC	CSVRRTGLYEQYF
15	TRBV28	few	.	TRBJ2-3	TGTGCCAGCAGTCCCCATACCACTAGCACAGATACGCAGTATTTT	CASSPHTTSTDTQYF
14	TRBV7-9	few	.	TRBJ1-2	TGTGCCAGCAGCTCGAGGACAGTAGGCTATGGCTACACCTTC	CASSSRTVGYGYTF
14	TRBV7-2	few	.	TRBJ2-3	TGTGCCAGCACCCCCCTGGGCAGCACAGATACGCAGTATTTT	CASTPLGSTDTQYF
15	TRBV30	few	TRBD2	TRBJ2-7	TGTGCCTGGAGTGTAGCGGGAGGCCCCCTCTACGAGCAGTACTTC	CAWSVAGGPLYEQYF
17	TRBV27	.	TRBD2	TRBJ2-1	TGTGCCAGCAGTTCCATTACTAGCGGGGTAACCTACAATGAGCAGTTCTTC	CASSSITSGVTYNEQFF
16	TRBV28	.	TRBD1	TRBJ1-3	TGTGCCAGCAGTTTAGTTTCCACAGGGGTGCGAAACACCATATATTTT	CASSLVSTGVRNTIYF
16	TRBV11-2	.	.	TRBJ2-2	TGTGCCAGCAGCTTAGTTCCAGCGTCGGCGTCCGGGGAGCTGTTTTTT	CASSLVPASASGELFF
14	TRBV28	.	.	TRBJ2-2	TGTGCCAGCAGTCCCCAGGGGTCTACCGGGGAGCTGTTTTTT	CASSPQGSTGELFF
19	TRBV7-2	.	TRBD2	TRBJ2-6	TGTGCCAGCAGCCCCGTTACCCCTAGCGGGAGTAGTGGGGCCAACGTCCTGACTTTC	CASSPVTPSGSSGANVLTF
15	TRBV15	.	TRBD1	TRBJ2-7	TGTGCCACCAGCAGAGTTGCCGGGACAGGGCCCGAGCAGTACTTC	CATSRVAGTGPEQYF
16	TRBV7-2	few	.	TRBJ2-5	TGTGCCAGCAGCGGGGAGCCGTCGCTCCGGGGAGAGACCCAGTACTTC	CASSGEPSLRGETQYF
14	TRBV2	.	.	TRBJ1-1	TGTGCCAGCAGTGAACTCCTTAGGAACACTGAAGCTTTCTTT	CASSELLRNTEAFF
16	TRBV6-5	.	TRBD2	TRBJ2-3	TGTGCCAGCAGTTACTCGATAGGTGGGGGGGCAGATACGCAGTATTTT	CASSYSIGGGADTQYF
15	TRBV5-1	few	.	TRBJ2-1	TGCGCCAGCACCCTAGCCCCCCCCTCCTACAATGAGCAGTTCTTC	CASTLAPPSYNEQFF
15	TRBV6-5	.	.	TRBJ2-1	TGTGCCACTAAGACTACGGGCCTCACGGCCCATGAGCAGTTCTTC	CATKTTGLTAHEQFF
16	TRBV5-4	few	.	TRBJ2-1	TGTGCCAGCAGCTCGCCCTCGGACACTCCTTACAATGAGCAGTTCTTC	CASSSPSDTPYNEQFF
14	TRBV19	.	.	TRBJ2-4	TGTGCCAGTAGCCGAGTGGGGCTTGGAAACATTCAGTACTTC	CASSRVGLGNIQYF
15	TRBV5-4	few	TRBD2	TRBJ2-7	TGTGCCAGCAGCTTGCCTAGCGGGAGTTCCTACGAGCAGTACTTC	CASSLPSGSSYEQYF
13	TRBV5-1	few	TRBD2	TRBJ2-7	TGCGCCAGCAGCCCGGGGACTAGTGGCGAGCAGTACTTC	CASSPGTSGEQYF
14	TRBV6-5	few	TRBD1	TRBJ2-7	TGTGCCAGCAGTTACAACAGGGGGCTATACGAGCAGTACTTC	CASSYNRGLYEQYF
13	TRBV28	few	.	TRBJ1-5	TGTGCCACACTTCAGGGGACATGGCAGCCCCAGCATTTT	CATLQGTWQPQHF
13	TRBV30	.	.	TRBJ1-5	TGTGCCTGGAGCACCAGGGATTATCAGCCCCAGCATTTT	CAWSTRDYQPQHF
15	TRBV11-2	.	TRBD2	TRBJ2-7	TGTGCCAGCAGCACAGATCCGAGCGGGGGGGTCGGGCAGTACTTC	CASSTDPSGGVGQYF
14	TRBV27	.	TRBD2	TRBJ2-7	TGTGCCAGCAGTCTGCGGGTAGCGGGCTACGAGCAGTACTTC	CASSLRVAGYEQYF
18	TRBV7-4	few	TRBD2	TRBJ2-4	TGTGCCAGCAGCTTTACTAGCGGGGGTGATCGCGCCAAAAACATTCAGTACTTC	CASSFTSGGDRAKNIQYF
13	TRBV29-1	few	.	TRBJ1-2	TGCAGCGTTTTAGGCGCAGGGTCCTATGGCTACACCTTC	CSVLGAGSYGYTF
15	TRBV19	few	.	TRBJ2-1	TGTGCCAGTAGGTCTTCGGGCTCGGGGAACAATGAGCAGTTCTTC	CASRSSGSGNNEQFF
15	TRBV7-9	few	TRBD1	TRBJ1-6	TGTGCCAGCACCAACCTGGGACAGGGGAATTCACCCCTCCACTTT	CASTNLGQGNSPLHF
14	TRBV6-6	few	TRBD1	TRBJ1-1	TGTGCCAGCGACTCAGGGGGCCTGAGGACTGAAGCTTTCTTT	CASDSGGLRTEAFF
18	TRBV7-2	.	TRBD2	TRBJ2-5	TGTGCCAGCAGGATTCATCGAGGGTTACAGCGGGATGGAGAGACCCAGTACTTC	CASRIHRGLQRDGETQYF
13	TRBV30	few	.	TRBJ2-2	TGTGCCTGGGGCGGGACCCCCACCGGGGAGCTGTTTTTT	CAWGGTPTGELFF
16	TRBV7-2	.	TRBD1	TRBJ2-3	TGTGCCAGCAGCCTAACCGGGACAGGGGGGAGAGATACGCAGTATTTT	CASSLTGTGGRDTQYF
15	TRBV10-3	.	TRBD1	TRBJ2-2	TGTGCCATCAGTCAACAGGGGGCGAACACCGGGGAGCTGTTTTTT	CAISQQGANTGELFF
16	TRBV10-3	few	TRBD1	TRBJ1-6	TGTGCCAGCAGCTTACAGGGGTCCTCCTATAATTCACCCCTCCACTTT	CASSLQGSSYNSPLHF
17	TRBV4-1	.	.	TRBJ2-6	TGCGCCAGCAGCCAAAGTGTTCTGGGCGCTGGGGCCAACGTCCTGACTTTC	CASSQSVLGAGANVLTF
14	TRBV28	few	.	TRBJ1-2	TGTGCCAGCAGCCTCGCAGGGAGGGGTGACGGCTACACCTTC	CASSLAGRGDGYTF
16	TRBV13	few	TRBD2	TRBJ2-3	TGTGCCAGCAGTTTACAAGCGGGGGGCGACACAGATACGCAGTATTTT	CASSLQAGGDTDTQYF
12	TRBV29-1	.	.	TRBJ1-1	TGCAGCGGGGGACACGAGGCCACTGAAGCTTTCTTT	CSGGHEATEAFF
15	TRBV7-8	.	TRBD2	TRBJ2-5	TGTGCCAGCAGCTTAGAGGGACTAGTGCAAGAGACCCAGTACTTC	CASSLEGLVQETQYF